The next 11 T cell receptor beta chains were all read from a single sample in a study of shared clonotypes between healthy human individuals. Only in-frame clones appear in the TCRdb table, and some are missing; sequencing was by immunoSEQ multiplex PCR. The sample consists of hundreds of thousands of clones, around 67% of them appearing once. What was sequenced was memory CD4+ T cells sorted from blood. Noted subset: CD45RA-negative fraction. These TCRs come from a woman in her 30s in good health.

About this clone itself: Other DNA sequences within the sample encode an identical CDR3. The chain recombines TRBV11-2 with TRBJ1-1, with TRBD1 matching over 7 bases. Germline assignment: CDR1 SGHAT and CDR2 FQNNGV. Trimming at V came to 6 bases and at J to 0 bases, leaving 7 bases not matched to a gene. The CDR3 contains 15 residues. CDR3 DNA: TGTGCCAGCAGTTTGACAGGGACTATGAACACTGAAGCTTTCTTT. The encoded protein is CASSLTGTMNTEAFF. Drawing the rest from reference TRBV11-2 and TRBJ1-1, the complete variable domain is EAGVAQSPRYKIIEKRQSVAFWCNPISGHATLYWYQQILGQGPKLLIQFQNNGVVDDSQLPKDRFSAERLKGVDSTLKIQPAKLEDSAVYLCASSLTGTMNTEAFFGQGTRLTVV.

With regard to this clone: Other DNA sequences in the same sample also yield this CDR3. The CDR3 sequence is CASSSLDRPGEQYF. CDR3 bases: TGTGCCAGCAGTTCTCTTGACAGGCCCGGCGAGCAGTACTTC. The J gene is TRBJ2-7, the V gene TRBV27, with D perhaps TRBD1 (6 bases). This CDR3 is 14 amino acids long. V gave up 4 bases and J gave up 6 bases, with 16 bases separating them. Per the germline V gene, CDR1 is MNHEY and CDR2 is SMNVEV (reference sequence).

The chain joins TRBV6-5 to TRBJ1-1; 7 positions agree with TRBD1. The CDR3 runs to 12 residues. Trimming cost V 2 bases and J 8 bases; bases outside gene matches: 2. Looked up from germline, CDR1 is MNHEY and CDR2 is SVGAGI. CDR3 sequence (DNA): TGTGCCAGCAGTTACATGGGACAGGAAGCTTTCTTT. Protein: CASSYMGQEAFF.

The sample holds a few counts of this clone. The rearrangement uses TRBV14 and TRBJ2-1; a weak D match, TRBD2 (5 bases). The CDR3 extends over 16 amino acids. CDR1 is SGHDN, CDR2 FVKESK, per germline. Trimming took off 0 bases at V and 3 bases at J, with 12 bases between the two ends. CDR3 sequence reads: CASSQDRDRVYNEQFF. In DNA form, the CDR3 reads TGTGCCAGCAGCCAAGATCGGGATAGGGTCTACAATGAGCAGTTCTTC.

This chain connects TRBV7-8 to TRBJ1-5, with 8 nucleotides matching TRBD1. CDR3 length equals 15 residues. The germline gives CDR1 SGHVS, CDR2 FQNEAQ. The junction had 8 bases not matched to a gene; V was cut back by 5 bases and J by 5 bases. The DNA for the CDR3 is TGTGCCAGCAGCAAGGGCAGGGGGCCTTATCAGCCCCAGCATTTT. It is translated as CASSKGRGPYQPQHF.

The CDR3 region has the DNA TGTGCCAGCAGCCAACAGGGGGCCGGCGGGGAGCTGTTTTTT. Translating gives CASSQQGAGGELFF. The chain recombines TRBV11-2 with TRBJ2-2; TRBD1 matches 9 bases. Per the germline V gene, CDR1 is SGHAT and CDR2 is FQNNGV. This CDR3 comprises 14 residues. The junction had 5 bases not matched to a gene; V was cut back by 5 bases and J by 7 bases. The full variable domain, rest sourced from reference TRBV11-2 and TRBJ2-2, is EAGVAQSPRYKIIEKRQSVAFWCNPISGHATLYWYQQILGQGPKLLIQFQNNGVVDDSQLPKDRFSAERLKGVDSTLKIQPAKLEDSAVYLCASSQQGAGGELFFGEGSRLTVL.

This clone was counted only a few times. V gene TRBV10-2 combines with J gene TRBJ2-5, with 8 bases fitting TRBD1. With V trimmed by 3 bases and J by 4 bases, 1 base remained unmatched. The CDR3 spans 13 residues. Looked up from germline, CDR1 is WSHSY and CDR2 is SAAADI. The CDR3 sequence is CASSDQGAETQYF. CDR3 coding DNA: TGCGCCAGCAGTGATCAGGGGGCAGAGACCCAGTACTTC.

The chain recombines TRBV27 with TRBJ2-5; D possibly matches TRBD1 or TRBD2 (5 bases each). The V and J ends lost 4 bases and 5 bases respectively, with 11 bases between them. CDR3 length equals 13 residues. Germline-derived CDR1 and CDR2 are MNHEY and SMNVEV (reference sequence). CDR3 region: CASSSPGTETQYF. CDR3 nucleotides: TGTGCCAGCAGTTCTCCAGGGACGGAGACCCAGTACTTC.

This rearrangement joins TRBV5-4 to TRBJ1-3; 7 bases fit TRBD1. CDR3 size: 16 residues. V lost 4 bases to trimming and J lost 4 bases; unmatched junction nucleotides: 11. The germline V gene encodes CDR1 SGHNT and CDR2 YYREEE (reference sequence). Written as DNA, the CDR3 is TGTGCCAGCAGCCGGACGACAGGGTCTCCCGGAAACACCATATATTTT. Translation: CASSRTTGSPGNTIYF. The whole variable domain, filled in from reference TRBV5-4 and TRBJ1-3, reads ETGVTQSPTHLIKTRGQQVTLRCSSQSGHNTVSWYQQALGQGPQFIFQYYREEENGRGNFPPRFSGLQFPNYSSELNVNALELDDSALYLCASSRTTGSPGNTIYFGEGSWLTVV.

The J gene is TRBJ2-3, the V gene TRBV5-1, with D tentatively TRBD2 (5 bases). The CDR3 has 13 residues. Germline V CDR1 and CDR2: SGHRS, YFSETQ. Trimming removed 4 bases from V and 6 bases from J, with 12 bases in between. CDR3 in amino acids: CASSPWAGDTQYF. The CDR3 DNA follows: TGCGCCAGCAGCCCATGGGCGGGCGATACGCAGTATTTT. The full variable domain, in which reference TRBV5-1 and TRBJ2-3 provide the parts outside the CDR3, is KAGVTQTPRYLIKTRGQQVTLSCSPISGHRSVSWYQQTPGQGLQFLFEYFSETQRNKGNFPGRFSGRQFSNSRSEMNVSTLELGDSALYLCASSPWAGDTQYFGPGTRLTVL.

The chain's CDR3 is CASSEVGGETEAFF. DNA for the CDR3: TGTGCCAGCAGTGAAGTAGGAGGTGAAACTGAAGCTTTCTTT. The V and J genes are TRBV6-1 and TRBJ1-1; D is undetermined. This CDR3 is 14 amino acids long. The germline gives CDR1 MNHNS, CDR2 SASEGT. V lost 1 base and J 5 bases, leaving 11 bases between the germline ends.